Listed below are T cell receptor beta chains from one sample, sequenced in a study of preoperative IRX-2 immunotherapy in early breast cancer. Only in-frame clones appear in the TCRdb table, and some are missing; sequencing was by immunoSEQ multiplex PCR. The sample shows 20,000 to 25,000 clones, about 95% of them seen only once. Source: tumor tissue, taken after IRX-2 immunotherapy. The receptors were gathered from a human donor with breast cancer. The CDR3 runs from the conserved cysteine through the conserved F or W. Fields, in order: J gene, clone size, D gene, V gene, CDR3 DNA, CDR3 protein. D genes are given only for firm matches. Rows may omit the clone size; those that give it use once, few, many or a size class.

j_call: TRBJ2-1
clone_size: .
d_call: .
v_call: TRBV12-5
cdr3_nt: TGTGCTAGTGGTTCTCGGCTTGGGGAGCAGTTCTTC
cdr3_aa: CASGSRLGEQFF

j_call: TRBJ2-1
clone_size: medium-sized
d_call: .
v_call: TRBV4-2
cdr3_nt: TGTGCCAGCAGCGGGGGGTCGGAGATCGGTGAGCAGTTCTTC
cdr3_aa: CASSGGSEIGEQFF

j_call: TRBJ2-6
clone_size: .
d_call: .
v_call: TRBV7-9
cdr3_nt: TGTGCCAGCAGCTCCCTATTAAGACAGTCTGGGGCCAACGTCCTGACTTTC
cdr3_aa: CASSSLLRQSGANVLTF

j_call: TRBJ2-1
clone_size: .
d_call: .
v_call: TRBV5-4
cdr3_nt: TGTGCCAGCAGCTGGGACTACAATGAGCAGTTCTTC
cdr3_aa: CASSWDYNEQFF

j_call: TRBJ2-5
clone_size: once
d_call: .
v_call: TRBV4-2
cdr3_nt: TGTGCCAGCAGCCAAGATGGGGACCTTAGCGTGGGGGAGACCCAGTACTTC
cdr3_aa: CASSQDGDLSVGETQYF

j_call: TRBJ2-7
clone_size: .
d_call: .
v_call: TRBV11-1
cdr3_nt: TGTGCCAGCAGCTTAGGTGTCAGAAGGGGACTCGAGCAGTACTTC
cdr3_aa: CASSLGVRRGLEQYF

j_call: TRBJ2-2
clone_size: .
d_call: TRBD1
v_call: TRBV18
cdr3_nt: TGTGCCAGCTCAATACCGGGGACAGGTACCGGGGAGCTGTTTTTT
cdr3_aa: CASSIPGTGTGELFF

j_call: TRBJ2-3
clone_size: .
d_call: .
v_call: TRBV27
cdr3_nt: TGTGCCAGCAGTATTCCGGGACTTACAGTTCAGTATTTT
cdr3_aa: CASSIPGLTVQYF

j_call: TRBJ1-4
clone_size: .
d_call: .
v_call: TRBV15
cdr3_nt: TGTGCCACCAGCGCGGCAGGGGATGCGGGAAAACTGTTTTTT
cdr3_aa: CATSAAGDAGKLFF

j_call: TRBJ2-7
clone_size: .
d_call: TRBD1
v_call: TRBV9
cdr3_nt: TGTGCCAGCAGCGTAATCGAAGGGGGCGGCGAGCAGTACTTC
cdr3_aa: CASSVIEGGGEQYF

j_call: TRBJ1-1
clone_size: .
d_call: .
v_call: TRBV18
cdr3_nt: TGTGCCAGCTCACCGTGGACCCCAGGGGAAGTGAACACTGAAGCTTTCTTT
cdr3_aa: CASSPWTPGEVNTEAFF

j_call: TRBJ2-4
clone_size: .
d_call: .
v_call: TRBV7-9
cdr3_nt: TGTGCCAGCAGCTCTGTCGTAGGGTCTTTGGCCAAAAACATTCAGTACTTC
cdr3_aa: CASSSVVGSLAKNIQYF

j_call: TRBJ2-7
clone_size: .
d_call: .
v_call: TRBV7-2
cdr3_nt: TGTGCCAGCAGCTTAGGGGTTCCAGAGTACTACGAGCAGTACTTC
cdr3_aa: CASSLGVPEYYEQYF

j_call: TRBJ1-5
clone_size: .
d_call: .
v_call: TRBV21-1
cdr3_nt: TGTGCCAGCAGCATAGTAAGGAGGGCAGCCCGCGTCACCAATCAGCCCCAGCATTTT
cdr3_aa: CASSIVRRAARVTNQPQHF

j_call: TRBJ2-7
clone_size: .
d_call: TRBD1
v_call: TRBV5-6
cdr3_nt: TGTGCCAGCAGGAAGAGGACCCCCAGGGGGACAGGGGCCTACGAGCAGTACTTC
cdr3_aa: CASRKRTPRGTGAYEQYF

j_call: TRBJ2-3
clone_size: .
d_call: .
v_call: TRBV30
cdr3_nt: TGTGCCTGGAGTGTAGGAGGGATTCCCACAGATACGCAGTATTTT
cdr3_aa: CAWSVGGIPTDTQYF

j_call: TRBJ2-3
clone_size: .
d_call: .
v_call: TRBV7-2
cdr3_nt: TGTGCCAGCAGCTTAGAGTTAGCGGTTAGAGACACAGATACGCAGTATTTT
cdr3_aa: CASSLELAVRDTDTQYF

j_call: TRBJ1-1
clone_size: .
d_call: .
v_call: TRBV19
cdr3_nt: TGTGCCAGTAGTATTAGCAGGGACACTGAAGCTTTCTTT
cdr3_aa: CASSISRDTEAFF

j_call: TRBJ2-6
clone_size: .
d_call: TRBD1
v_call: TRBV27
cdr3_nt: TGTGCCAGCAGTTTCAGACAGGGGATTCTACCTGGGGCCAACGTCCTGACTTTC
cdr3_aa: CASSFRQGILPGANVLTF

j_call: TRBJ1-1
clone_size: once
d_call: TRBD1
v_call: TRBV19
cdr3_nt: TGTGCCAGTACCACCGGGACAGGCCGGGTAAACACTGAAGCTTTCTTT
cdr3_aa: CASTTGTGRVNTEAFF

j_call: TRBJ2-1
clone_size: .
d_call: TRBD2
v_call: TRBV7-3
cdr3_nt: TGTGCCAGCAGCCCACCGGGACTAGCGGACAATGAGCAGTTCTTC
cdr3_aa: CASSPPGLADNEQFF

j_call: TRBJ2-1
clone_size: .
d_call: .
v_call: TRBV9
cdr3_nt: TGTGCCAGCAGCGTAGCTGGGCAGCGGACCTCCTACAATGAGCAGTTCTTC
cdr3_aa: CASSVAGQRTSYNEQFF

j_call: TRBJ1-1
clone_size: .
d_call: .
v_call: TRBV7-8
cdr3_nt: TGTGCCAGCAGCTTAGGTGGGATGAACACTGAAGCTTTCTTT
cdr3_aa: CASSLGGMNTEAFF

j_call: TRBJ1-4
clone_size: .
d_call: .
v_call: TRBV11-2
cdr3_nt: TGTGCCAGCAGCTTAGAGGGATATGAAAAACTGTTTTTT
cdr3_aa: CASSLEGYEKLFF

j_call: TRBJ1-4
clone_size: .
d_call: .
v_call: TRBV11-2
cdr3_nt: TGTGCCAGCAGCTTGACAGGTGGTAATGAAAAACTGTTTTTT
cdr3_aa: CASSLTGGNEKLFF

j_call: TRBJ1-4
clone_size: .
d_call: .
v_call: TRBV5-8
cdr3_nt: TGTGCCAGCAGCTTTGCTGGGGTTAATTGGAAACTGTTTTTT
cdr3_aa: CASSFAGVNWKLFF

j_call: TRBJ1-2
clone_size: .
d_call: TRBD1
v_call: TRBV5-1
cdr3_nt: TGCGCCAGCAGCCCTTTAGACAGGGGAGGTGGCTACACCTTC
cdr3_aa: CASSPLDRGGGYTF

j_call: TRBJ1-6
clone_size: .
d_call: .
v_call: TRBV7-9
cdr3_nt: TGTGCCAGCAGTTCTAGGGCATCGACCGGTTCACCCCTCCACTTT
cdr3_aa: CASSSRASTGSPLHF

j_call: TRBJ2-5
clone_size: .
d_call: .
v_call: TRBV6-1
cdr3_nt: TGTGCCAGTCCTTCCAGGGATTGGTACCAAGAGACCCAGTACTTC
cdr3_aa: CASPSRDWYQETQYF

j_call: TRBJ2-7
clone_size: .
d_call: TRBD1
v_call: TRBV6-1
cdr3_nt: TGTGCCAGCAGGGGGACAGGGTACGAGCAGTACTTC
cdr3_aa: CASRGTGYEQYF

j_call: TRBJ2-7
clone_size: .
d_call: .
v_call: TRBV7-6
cdr3_nt: TGTGCCAGCAGCTTTAGTGCCCGGGGAGGCTACGAGCAGTACTTC
cdr3_aa: CASSFSARGGYEQYF

j_call: TRBJ2-1
clone_size: .
d_call: .
v_call: TRBV5-6
cdr3_nt: TGTGCCAGCAGCTTGGCCGGTGACTACAATGAGCAGTTCTTC
cdr3_aa: CASSLAGDYNEQFF

j_call: TRBJ2-3
clone_size: .
d_call: .
v_call: TRBV5-1
cdr3_nt: TGCGCCAGCAGCTTGGAGGGCACAGATACGCAGTATTTT
cdr3_aa: CASSLEGTDTQYF

j_call: TRBJ2-1
clone_size: .
d_call: .
v_call: TRBV6-5
cdr3_nt: TGTGCCAGCAGTTACACAGACTGGGCCTACAATGAGCAGTTCTTC
cdr3_aa: CASSYTDWAYNEQFF

j_call: TRBJ2-3
clone_size: .
d_call: .
v_call: TRBV11-2
cdr3_nt: TGTGCCAGCAGCTCCCCCGGGGCAGATACGCAGTATTTT
cdr3_aa: CASSSPGADTQYF

j_call: TRBJ1-2
clone_size: .
d_call: TRBD1
v_call: TRBV29-1
cdr3_nt: TGCAGCGTTGCCGGACAGGACTATGGCTACACCTTC
cdr3_aa: CSVAGQDYGYTF

j_call: TRBJ1-4
clone_size: .
d_call: .
v_call: TRBV20-1
cdr3_nt: TGCAGTGCCGCAACTAATGAAAAACTGTTTTTT
cdr3_aa: CSAATNEKLFF

j_call: TRBJ2-7
clone_size: .
d_call: .
v_call: TRBV9
cdr3_nt: TGTGCCAGCAGCGTAGCGGGATCGTATGGCGAGCAGTACTTC
cdr3_aa: CASSVAGSYGEQYF